This T cell receptor beta chain was recorded in a study of technical replicates of blood from a handful of donors. TCRdb's copy holds only in-frame clones and misses some; the assay was immunoSEQ multiplex PCR. The repertoire holds 80,000 to 90,000 clones, with 90% to 95% as singletons. The sample holds one count of this clone. Sequenced material: T cells isolated from PBMCs. The receptor's source is a human donor in good health.

The CDR3 nucleotides are TGTGCCAGCAGTTATAACGTGGTGAGCTATGGCTACACCTTC. It yields the protein CASSYNVVSYGYTF. V usage is TRBV6-5 and J usage is TRBJ1-2; D unclear. The germline gives CDR1 MNHEY, CDR2 SVGAGI. CDR3 length: 14 amino acids. Trimming took 3 bases from V and 4 from J, leaving 12 bases between them.